The 28 T cell receptor beta chains below all came from one sample that was sequenced in a study of CD8+CD57+ T cells in acquired aplastic anemia. For sequencing, patients were chosen who had shown expansion of CD8+CD57+ cells by flow cytometry. Using genomic DNA as the template, TCR beta VDJ and CDR3 profiling was carried out. TCRdb passed the reads through MiXCR, listing each CDR3 protein once. The table shows some 160,000 distinct CDR3 sequences, with around 48% occurring only once. Sample: sorted CD4+, CD8+, or CD8+CD57+ T cells (not recorded which) from PBMCs. The source of these receptors is a human donor with aplastic anemia.

The chain links TRBV6-4 to TRBJ2-2; D remains ambiguous. The CDR3 loop spans 13 amino acids. With 5 bases removed from V and 4 bases from J, the gap between germline ends came to 8 bases. Germline CDR1 reads MRHNA; CDR2 reads SNTAGT. CDR3 protein: CASSYDITGELFF. Here the CDR3 DNA reads TGTGCCAGCAGTTACGACATCACCGGGGAGCTGTTTTTT.

V gene TRBV29-1 combines with J gene TRBJ2-5, with D maybe TRBD2 (7 bases). The CDR3 has 16 residues. The ends were cut back, 1 base at V and 3 bases at J, with 18 bases in the middle. The germline gives CDR1 SQVTM, CDR2 ANQGSEA. DNA of the CDR3: TGCAGCGTTGAAGCGGGGGGCAGGAGGGGTAAAGAGACCCAGTACTTC. The encoded protein is CSVEAGGRRGKETQYF.

This clonotype was picked up many times. The V and J genes are TRBV11-2 and TRBJ2-3; either TRBD1 or TRBD2 may supply D (5 bases each). CDR3 length: 16 amino acids. Trimming took off 1 base at V and 4 bases at J, with 15 bases between the two ends. Germline V CDR1 and CDR2: SGHAT, FQNNGV. CDR3 coding DNA: TGTGCCAGCAGCTTAGTCGGACACCACGGGGCAGATACGCAGTATTTT. This sequence encodes CASSLVGHHGADTQYF.

This clonotype was seen repeatedly, ten times or more. The rearrangement uses TRBV5-1 and TRBJ1-1; TRBD1 matches at 8 bases. V lost 4 bases and J lost 1; bases outside the gene matches: 15. Per the germline V gene, CDR1 is SGHRS and CDR2 is YFSETQ. This CDR3 region has 18 residues. The CDR3 coding sequence is TGCGCCAGCAGCCCCGGGGGTACGGCAGGGGGCGAGAACACTGAAGCTTTCTTT. Translation: CASSPGGTAGGENTEAFF.

The chain carries TRBV19 and TRBJ2-6; no definite D call. There are 14 residues in the CDR3. The germline V gene encodes CDR1 LNHDA and CDR2 SQIVND (reference sequence). With 6 bases removed from V and 3 bases from J, the gap between germline ends came to 9 bases. As DNA, the CDR3 is TGTGCCAGTAGGACTGACATTGGGGCCAACGTCCTGACTTTC. Protein: CASRTDIGANVLTF.

This clonotype has a count of ten or more. This rearrangement joins TRBV7-2 to TRBJ1-4, with no clear D. This CDR3 region has 15 residues. CDR1 and CDR2 from the germline V gene are SGHTA and FQGNSA. The V gene lost 3 bases and the J gene lost 3 bases, with 11 bases spanning the gap. Here the CDR3 reads CASSLGYSPNEKLFF. CDR3 in DNA: TGTGCCAGCAGCTTGGGTTACAGCCCTAATGAAAAACTGTTTTTT.

At least ten counts were recorded for this clonotype. The CDR3: CSAGAGGIDSPLHF. The CDR3, as DNA: TGCAGTGCGGGAGCAGGGGGCATTGATTCACCCCTCCACTTT. This chain uses TRBV20-1 with TRBJ1-6; 8 positions agree with TRBD1. J gave up 8 bases and V 6 bases, and 9 bases lay outside the gene matches. Looked up from germline, CDR1 is DFQATT and CDR2 is SNEGSKA (reference sequence). This CDR3 contains 14 residues.

This sequence joins TRBV20-1 and TRBJ2-7; 10 nucleotides match TRBD1. Germline CDR1 and CDR2: DFQATT and SNEGSKA (reference sequence). This CDR3 is built from 14 residues. The trim removed 6 bases at V and 2 bases at J, leaving 7 bases unmatched. CDR3 in amino acids: CSASTGTGAYEQYF. In nucleotides, the CDR3 is TGCAGTGCCAGCACCGGGACAGGGGCCTACGAGCAGTACTTC.

In the case of this clonotype: This could be a read error, since a much larger clone is one nucleotide away. This rearrangement joins TRBV19 to TRBJ2-7; D possibly matches TRBD1 or TRBD2 (5 bases each). The germline CDR1 and CDR2 sequences are LNHDA and SQIVND (reference sequence). This CDR3 is 14 amino acids long. V was cut by 5 bases and J by 0 bases, with 11 bases left in between. The CDR3 loop reads CASSWDLSSYEQYF. In nucleotides, the CDR3 is TGTGCCAGTAGTTGGGACCTAAGCTCCTACGAGCAGTACTTC.

Remarks on this clonotype: One base away lies a much larger clone, so this may be a sequencing read error. The chain carries TRBV6-1 and TRBJ2-7, with D possibly matching TRBD2 (5 bases). The CDR3 totals 12 residues. The germline CDR1 and CDR2 sequences are MNHNS and SASEGT. Written as DNA, the CDR3 is TGTGCCAGCACGAGGGCAATCTCCGAGCAGTGCTTC. Its protein product is CASTRAISEQCF.

This chain uses TRBV11-2 with TRBJ1-1; a weak D match, TRBD1 (5 bases). The germline gives CDR1 SGHAT, CDR2 FQNNGV. The CDR3 contains 17 residues. With 5 bases removed from V and 3 bases from J, the gap between germline ends came to 22 bases. CDR3 coding DNA: TGTGCCAGCAGCCCCTATGGGGGTGCGCCGTTGGACACTGAAGCTTTCTTT. Its translation: CASSPYGGAPLDTEAFF.

This clonotype was seen ten or more times. The chain joins TRBV29-1 to TRBJ1-1, with TRBD1 identical over 8 bases. Per the germline V gene, CDR1 is SQVTM and CDR2 is ANQGSEA. The CDR3 spans 13 residues. The V segment lost 3 bases and the J segment 4 bases; nucleotides outside the gene matches: 4. Here the CDR3 DNA reads TGCAGCGTTGAGAGGACAGGGCGCACTGAAGCTTTCTTT. This gives the protein CSVERTGRTEAFF. Filled out from reference TRBV29-1 and TRBJ1-1, the complete variable domain reads SAVISQKPSRDICQRGTSLTIQCQVDSQVTMMFWYRQQPGQSLTLIATANQGSEATYESGFVIDKFPISRPNLTFSTLTVSNMSPEDSSIYLCSVERTGRTEAFFGQGTRLTVV.

A word on this clonotype: Relative to the germline gene, one junction end is altered; a read error may explain this. J is TRBJ2-7 and V is TRBV7-3, with TRBD1 identical over 12 bases. Germline CDR1 reads SGHTA; CDR2 reads FQGTGA. The CDR3 is 14 residues long. The CDR3 reads CTSSLGQGAYEQYF. CDR3 nucleotide sequence: TGTACCAGCAGCTTGGGACAGGGGGCATACGAGCAGTACTTC. Variable domain in full (rest from reference TRBV7-3 and TRBJ2-7): GAGVSQTPSNKVTEKGKYVELRCDPISGHTALYWYRQSLGQGPEFLIYFQGTGAADDSGLPNDRFFAVRPEGSVSTLKIQRTERGDSAVYLCTSSLGQGAYEQYFGPGTRLTVT.

The gene calls are TRBV12-3 or TRBV12-4 and TRBJ1-1; unclear D gene. Trimming shortened V by 8 bases and J by 0 bases, and 16 bases separated the two germline ends. CDR3 size: 15 residues. CDR3 sequence reads: CASAEEGQLNTEAFF. The CDR3 DNA reads as TGTGCCAGCGCCGAGGAAGGTCAGCTGAACACTGAAGCTTTCTTT.

V is TRBV28 and J is TRBJ2-5; D possibly corresponds to TRBD2 (7 bases). This CDR3 is built from 15 residues. With 7 bases removed from V and 7 bases from J, the gap between germline ends came to 22 bases. The germline V gene has CDR1 MDHEN and CDR2 SYDVKM. The CDR3 coding sequence is TGTGCCAGCACCCTCCGAGGGGGGGCAAGTACGACCCAGTACTTC. The encoded protein is CASTLRGGASTTQYF.

This clonotype was counted at least ten times. The chain recombines TRBV7-9 with TRBJ2-3; a weak D match, TRBD1 (5 bases). Trimming left V 1 base short and J 6 bases short, with 8 bases between. There are 13 residues in the CDR3. CDR1 is SEHNR, CDR2 FQNEAQ, per germline (reference sequence). The CDR3 DNA sequence: TGTGCCAGCAGCTTAGGGGGCTCGGATACGCAGTATTTT. Translation gives CASSLGGSDTQYF.

This clonotype was detected ten times or more. The rearrangement links TRBV14 to TRBJ2-3; TRBD1 agrees at 7 bases. The J segment lost 7 bases and the V segment lost 4 bases, leaving 2 bases of the junction unmatched. This CDR3 has 12 amino acids. Germline values: CDR1 SGHDN, CDR2 FVKESK. In DNA, the CDR3 is TGTGCCAGCAGCCCGGGACAGTATACGCAGTATTTT. Translating gives CASSPGQYTQYF. The variable domain in full, completed from reference TRBV14 and TRBJ2-3, reads EAGVTQFPSHSVIEKGQTVTLRCDPISGHDNLYWYRRVMGKEIKFLLHFVKESKQDESGMPNNRFLAERTGGTYSTLKVQPAELEDSGVYFCASSPGQYTQYFGPGTRLTVL.

The rearrangement uses TRBV2 and TRBJ2-5, with D perhaps matching TRBD2 (5 bases). The DNA end lines up better with TRBJ2-7; the J call may be wrong. This CDR3 is 12 amino acids long. The V gene's germline CDR1 is SNHLY and CDR2 FYNNEI. CDR3 region: CASRVTSYEQYF. CDR3 DNA sequence: TGTGCCAGCAGAGTAACTAGCTACGAGCAGTACTTC.

J is TRBJ1-2 and V is TRBV6-1, with TRBD1 matching over 10 bases. The CDR3 extends over 15 amino acids. CDR1 is MNHNS and CDR2 is SASEGT in the germline V gene. V dropped 5 bases and J dropped 4; count of bases not matched to a gene: 7. The CDR3 spells CASSPRQGAGYGYTF. The CDR3 nucleotides are TGTGCCAGCAGTCCACGACAGGGGGCCGGCTATGGCTACACCTTC.

This clonotype was seen ten or more times. The chain carries TRBV6-1 and TRBJ1-6, with D hard to call. The germline V and J ends were trimmed by 6 bases and 10 bases, with 10 bases remaining between them. The CDR3 consists of 12 residues. In germline, CDR1 is MNHNS, CDR2 SASEGT. The CDR3 region has the DNA TGTGCCAGCAGGACACAAAGCTCACCCCTCCACTTT. This translates into CASRTQSSPLHF.

In this sample, this clonotype turned up many times. The rearrangement links TRBV5-1 to TRBJ1-1; D remains ambiguous. The V and J ends lost 5 bases and 1 base respectively, with 15 bases between them. CDR1 and CDR2 (germline): SGHRS, YFSETQ. This CDR3 region has 15 residues. The CDR3 loop reads CASSLIGRTNTEAFF. CDR3 DNA sequence: TGCGCCAGCAGTTTAATAGGACGGACGAACACTGAAGCTTTCTTT.

The chain joins TRBV6-1 to TRBJ1-2; maybe TRBD1 (6 bases). Trimming pared 6 bases from V and 6 bases from J, leaving 20 bases between. The CDR3 is 15 amino acids. Germline V gene lookup returns CDR1 MNHNS and CDR2 SASEGT. The CDR3: CASRRRQVPYNGYTF. The DNA of the CDR3 is TGTGCCAGCAGGCGACGACAGGTCCCCTACAATGGCTACACCTTC.

This clonotype was found many times. One end of the junction is discordant with germline, which a read error may explain. The rearrangement uses TRBV7-6 and TRBJ2-3, with 16 bases matching TRBD2. The CDR3 covers 20 residues. Germline V gene lookup returns CDR1 SGHVS and CDR2 FNYEAQ. The CDR3 coding sequence is TGTGCTAGCAGCTTAGCGCCGGGACTAGCGGGAGGGCGATTAATGAATACGCAGTATTTT. This codes for CASSLAPGLAGGRLMNTQYF. The complete variable domain, with remaining parts taken from reference TRBV7-6 and TRBJ2-3, reads GAGVSQSPRYKVTKRGQDVALRCDPISGHVSLYWYRQALGQGPEFLTYFNYEAQQDKSGLPNDRFSAERPEGSISTLTIQRTEQRDSAMYRCASSLAPGLAGGRLMNTQYFGPGTRLTVL.

CDR3 residues: CASSFLGLNNQPQHF. The CDR3 DNA reads TGTGCCAGCAGTTTCCTCGGACTGAACAATCAGCCCCAGCATTTT. The rearrangement joins TRBV28 to TRBJ1-5; D not resolved. The germline V gene encodes CDR1 MDHEN and CDR2 SYDVKM. The CDR3 contains 15 residues. The V gene lost 3 bases and the J gene lost 3 bases, with 12 bases spanning the gap.

This clonotype was seen a few times. The rearrangement uses TRBV2 and TRBJ2-7; no firm D call. The germline V gene has CDR1 SNHLY and CDR2 FYNNEI. This CDR3 is 13 amino acids long. Between the trimmed V and J ends, which lost 3 bases and 5 bases, there was a span of 11 bases. CDR3: CASSEAASNEQYF. Written as DNA, the CDR3 is TGTGCCAGCAGTGAGGCGGCGAGCAACGAGCAGTACTTC.

There are many counts of this clonotype. The V gene is TRBV11-2, the J gene TRBJ2-3; TRBD1 is a possible D gene (5 bases). This CDR3 region has 18 residues. Germline V lookup: CDR1 SGHAT, CDR2 FQNNGV. Between the trimmed V and J ends, which lost 4 bases and 1 base, there was a span of 21 bases. The CDR3 DNA reads as TGTGCCAGCAGCTCTGACGTGTTAGGGGTAGGGGGCACAGATACGCAGTATTTT. Translated, it gives CASSSDVLGVGGTDTQYF.

The table lists this clonotype with many counts. CDR3 protein: CASSYSGPSTDTQYF. The DNA of the CDR3 is TGTGCCAGCAGCTACAGCGGACCTAGCACAGATACGCAGTATTTT. The rearrangement joins TRBV7-2 to TRBJ2-3, with D perhaps TRBD2 (5 bases). The CDR3 loop spans 15 amino acids. V was cut by 4 bases and J by 0 bases, with 11 bases left in between. Germline V gives CDR1 SGHTA, CDR2 FQGNSA.

A remark on this clonotype: The germline gene is not matched at one end of the junction; a read error may be the cause. This chain joins TRBV7-7 and TRBJ2-3; no reliable D call. CDR3 length equals 13 residues. CDR1 is SSHAT and CDR2 is FNYEAQ in the germline V gene (reference sequence). The chain's CDR3 is CASSLAIADTQYF. CDR3 coding DNA: TGTGCTAGCAGCTTAGCAATCGCAGATACGCAGTATTTT.